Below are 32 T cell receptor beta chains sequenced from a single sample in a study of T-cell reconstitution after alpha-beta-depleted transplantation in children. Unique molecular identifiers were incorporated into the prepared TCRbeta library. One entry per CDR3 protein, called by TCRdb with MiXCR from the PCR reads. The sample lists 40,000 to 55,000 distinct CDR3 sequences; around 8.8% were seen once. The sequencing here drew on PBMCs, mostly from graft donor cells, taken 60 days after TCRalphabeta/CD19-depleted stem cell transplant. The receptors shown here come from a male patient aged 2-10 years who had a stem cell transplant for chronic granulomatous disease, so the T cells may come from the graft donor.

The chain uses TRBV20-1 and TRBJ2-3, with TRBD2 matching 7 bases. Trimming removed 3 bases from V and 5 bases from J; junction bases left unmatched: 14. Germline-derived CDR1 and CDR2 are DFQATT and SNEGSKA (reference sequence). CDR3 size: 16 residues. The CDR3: CSASEAVGEGKDTQYF. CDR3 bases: TGCAGTGCTAGTGAAGCAGTCGGGGAGGGAAAAGATACGCAGTATTTT.

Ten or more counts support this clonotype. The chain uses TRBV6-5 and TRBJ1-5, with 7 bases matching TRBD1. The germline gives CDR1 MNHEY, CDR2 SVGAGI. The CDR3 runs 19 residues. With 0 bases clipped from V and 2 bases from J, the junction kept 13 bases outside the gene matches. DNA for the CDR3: TGTGCCAGCAGTTACTCGAGGCCCAGACAGGGCGCGCGCAATCAGCCCCAGCATTTT. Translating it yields CASSYSRPRQGARNQPQHF.

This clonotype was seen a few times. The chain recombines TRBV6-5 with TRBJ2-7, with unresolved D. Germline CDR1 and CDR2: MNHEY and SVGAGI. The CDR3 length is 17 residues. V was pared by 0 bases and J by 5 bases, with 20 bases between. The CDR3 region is CASSYSHRRNVVHEQYF. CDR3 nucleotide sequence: TGTGCCAGCAGTTACTCGCATCGACGGAATGTAGTACACGAGCAGTACTTC.

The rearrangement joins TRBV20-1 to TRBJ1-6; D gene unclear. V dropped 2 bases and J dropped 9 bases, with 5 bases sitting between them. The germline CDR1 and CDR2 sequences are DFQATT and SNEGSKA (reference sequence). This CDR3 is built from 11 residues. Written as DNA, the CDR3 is TGCAGTGCTAGATTGGGTTCACCCCTCCACTTT. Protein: CSARLGSPLHF.

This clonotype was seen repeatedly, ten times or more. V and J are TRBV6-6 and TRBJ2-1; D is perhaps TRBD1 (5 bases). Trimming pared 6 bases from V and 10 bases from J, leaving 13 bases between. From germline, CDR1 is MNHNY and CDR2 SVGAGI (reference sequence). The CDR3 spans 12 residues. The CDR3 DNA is TGTGCCAGCAGGGAACAGGCCTTCGAGCAGTTCTTC. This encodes CASREQAFEQFF.

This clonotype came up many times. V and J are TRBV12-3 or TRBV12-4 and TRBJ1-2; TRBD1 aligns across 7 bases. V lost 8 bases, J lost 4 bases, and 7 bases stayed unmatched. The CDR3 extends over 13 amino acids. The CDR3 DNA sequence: TGTGCCAGCGGAAGACAGGGATCCTATGGCTACACCTTC. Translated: CASGRQGSYGYTF.

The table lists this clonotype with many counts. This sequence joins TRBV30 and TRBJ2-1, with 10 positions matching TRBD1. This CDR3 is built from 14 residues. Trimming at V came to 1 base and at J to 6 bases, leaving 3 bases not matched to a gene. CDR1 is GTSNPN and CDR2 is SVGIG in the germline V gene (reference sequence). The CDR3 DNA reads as TGTGCCTGGAGTGGGGACAGGGGTTTCAATGAGCAGTTCTTC. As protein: CAWSGDRGFNEQFF.

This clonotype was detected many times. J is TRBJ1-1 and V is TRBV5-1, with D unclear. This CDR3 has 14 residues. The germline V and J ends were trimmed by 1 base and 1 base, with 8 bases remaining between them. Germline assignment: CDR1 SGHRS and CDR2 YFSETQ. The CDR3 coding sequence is TGCGCCAGCAGCTTGCTCGGGCGGAACACTGAAGCTTTCTTT. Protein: CASSLLGRNTEAFF.

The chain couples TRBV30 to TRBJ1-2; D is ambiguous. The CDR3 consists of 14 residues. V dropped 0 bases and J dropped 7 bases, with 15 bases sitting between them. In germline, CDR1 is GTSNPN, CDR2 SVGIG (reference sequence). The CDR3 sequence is CAWSVPGSRAGYTF. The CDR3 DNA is TGTGCCTGGAGTGTACCCGGGAGTAGGGCTGGCTACACCTTC.

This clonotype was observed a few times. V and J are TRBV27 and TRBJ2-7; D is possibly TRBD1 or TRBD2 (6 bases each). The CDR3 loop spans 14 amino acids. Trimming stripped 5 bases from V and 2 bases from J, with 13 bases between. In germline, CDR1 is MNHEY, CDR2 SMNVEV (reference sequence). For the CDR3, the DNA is TGTGCCAGCAGTGTTGGGGGGCCTCCCTACGAGCAGTACTTC. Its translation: CASSVGGPPYEQYF.

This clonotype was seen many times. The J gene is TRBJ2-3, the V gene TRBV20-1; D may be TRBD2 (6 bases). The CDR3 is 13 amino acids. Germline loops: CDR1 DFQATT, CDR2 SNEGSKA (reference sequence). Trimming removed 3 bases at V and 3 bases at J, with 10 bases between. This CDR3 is CSARPGATDTQYF. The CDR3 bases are TGCAGTGCTAGGCCGGGAGCGACAGATACGCAGTATTTT.

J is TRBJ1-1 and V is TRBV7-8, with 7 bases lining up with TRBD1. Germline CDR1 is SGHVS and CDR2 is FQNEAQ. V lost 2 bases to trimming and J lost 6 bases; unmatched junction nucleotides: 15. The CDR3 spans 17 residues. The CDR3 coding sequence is TGTGCCAGCAGCTTATTTGGCGACAGGGAGTATTACCCTGAAGCTTTCTTT. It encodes CASSLFGDREYYPEAFF.

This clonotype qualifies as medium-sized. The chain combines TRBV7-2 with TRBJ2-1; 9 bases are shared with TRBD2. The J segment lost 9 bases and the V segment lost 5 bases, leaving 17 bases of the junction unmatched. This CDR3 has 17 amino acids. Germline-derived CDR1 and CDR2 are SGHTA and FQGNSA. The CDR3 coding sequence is TGTGCCAGCAGCCCCCGAGTAGCGGGAGTTTATCGGGGTGAGCAGTTCTTC. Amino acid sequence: CASSPRVAGVYRGEQFF.

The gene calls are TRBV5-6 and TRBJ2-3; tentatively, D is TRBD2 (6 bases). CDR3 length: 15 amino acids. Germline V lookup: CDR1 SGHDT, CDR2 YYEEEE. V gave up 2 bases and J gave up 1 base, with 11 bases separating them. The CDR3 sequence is CASSLGGVGTDTQYF. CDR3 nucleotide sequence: TGTGCCAGCAGCTTAGGAGGGGTCGGCACAGATACGCAGTATTTT. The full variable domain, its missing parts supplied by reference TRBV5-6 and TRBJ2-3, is DAGVTQSPTHLIKTRGQQVTLRCSPKSGHDTVSWYQQALGQGPQFIFQYYEEEERQRGNFPDRFSGHQFPNYSSELNVNALLLGDSALYLCASSLGGVGTDTQYFGPGTRLTVL.

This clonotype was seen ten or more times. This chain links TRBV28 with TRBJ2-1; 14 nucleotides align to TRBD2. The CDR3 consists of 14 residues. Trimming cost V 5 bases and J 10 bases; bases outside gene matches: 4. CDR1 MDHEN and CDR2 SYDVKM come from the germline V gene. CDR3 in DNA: TGTGCCAGCAGTCCCCGACTAGCGGGAGGGGAGCAGTTCTTC. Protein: CASSPRLAGGEQFF.

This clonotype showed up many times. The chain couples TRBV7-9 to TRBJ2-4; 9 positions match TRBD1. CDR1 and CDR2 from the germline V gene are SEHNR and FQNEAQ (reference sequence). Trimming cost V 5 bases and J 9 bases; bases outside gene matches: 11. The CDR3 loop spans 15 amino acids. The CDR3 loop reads CASSVGTGLMGIQYF. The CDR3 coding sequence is TGTGCCAGCAGCGTCGGGACAGGGCTAATGGGCATTCAGTACTTC.

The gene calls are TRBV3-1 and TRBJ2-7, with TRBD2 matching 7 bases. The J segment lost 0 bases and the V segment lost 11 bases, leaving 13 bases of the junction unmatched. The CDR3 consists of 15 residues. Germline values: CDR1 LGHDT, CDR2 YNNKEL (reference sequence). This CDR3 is CACCQVPSGSYEQYF. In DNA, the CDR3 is TGTGCCTGCTGCCAAGTTCCTAGCGGCTCCTACGAGCAGTACTTC.

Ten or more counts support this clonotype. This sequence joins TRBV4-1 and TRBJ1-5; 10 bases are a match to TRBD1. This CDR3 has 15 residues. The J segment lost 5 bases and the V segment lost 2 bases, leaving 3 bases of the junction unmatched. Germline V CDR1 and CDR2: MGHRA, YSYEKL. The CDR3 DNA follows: TGCGCCAGCAGCCAACTGGGACAGGGGTATCAGCCCCAGCATTTT. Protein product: CASSQLGQGYQPQHF.

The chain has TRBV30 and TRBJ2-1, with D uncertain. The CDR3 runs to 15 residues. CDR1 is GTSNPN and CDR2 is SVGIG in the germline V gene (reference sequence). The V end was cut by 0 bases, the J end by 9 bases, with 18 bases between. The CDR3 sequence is CAWSVINQYTREQFF. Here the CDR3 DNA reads TGTGCCTGGAGTGTGATCAACCAGTACACACGTGAGCAGTTCTTC.

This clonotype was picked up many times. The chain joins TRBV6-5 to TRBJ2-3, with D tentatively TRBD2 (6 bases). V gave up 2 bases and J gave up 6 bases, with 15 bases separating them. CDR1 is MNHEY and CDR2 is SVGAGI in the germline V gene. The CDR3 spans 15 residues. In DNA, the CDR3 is TGTGCCAGCAGTTACACGACTAGTTCGACCGATACGCAGTATTTT. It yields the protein CASSYTTSSTDTQYF.

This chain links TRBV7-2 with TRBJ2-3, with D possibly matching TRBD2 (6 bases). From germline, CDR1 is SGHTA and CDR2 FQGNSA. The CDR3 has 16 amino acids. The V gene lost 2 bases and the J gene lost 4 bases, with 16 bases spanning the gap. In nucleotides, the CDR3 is TGTGCCAGCAGCTTACAGCCCCACGGCGGGGCAGATACGCAGTATTTT. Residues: CASSLQPHGGADTQYF. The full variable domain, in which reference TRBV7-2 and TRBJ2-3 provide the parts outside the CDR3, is GAGVSQSPSNKVTEKGKDVELRCDPISGHTALYWYRQSLGQGLEFLIYFQGNSAPDKSGLPSDRFSAERTGGSVSTLTIQRTQQEDSAVYLCASSLQPHGGADTQYFGPGTRLTVL.

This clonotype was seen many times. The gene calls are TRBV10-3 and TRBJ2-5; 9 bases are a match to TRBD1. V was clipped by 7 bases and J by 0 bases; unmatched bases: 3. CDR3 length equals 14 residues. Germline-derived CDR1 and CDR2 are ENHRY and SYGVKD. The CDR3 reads CAITGQGYQETQYF. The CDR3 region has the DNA TGTGCCATCACTGGACAGGGGTACCAAGAGACCCAGTACTTC.

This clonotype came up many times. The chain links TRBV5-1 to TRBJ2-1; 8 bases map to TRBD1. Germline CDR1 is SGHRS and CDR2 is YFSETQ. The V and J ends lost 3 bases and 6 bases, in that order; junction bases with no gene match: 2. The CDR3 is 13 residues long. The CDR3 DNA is TGCGCCAGCAGCTGGGACAGGAGCAATGAGCAGTTCTTC. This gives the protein CASSWDRSNEQFF.

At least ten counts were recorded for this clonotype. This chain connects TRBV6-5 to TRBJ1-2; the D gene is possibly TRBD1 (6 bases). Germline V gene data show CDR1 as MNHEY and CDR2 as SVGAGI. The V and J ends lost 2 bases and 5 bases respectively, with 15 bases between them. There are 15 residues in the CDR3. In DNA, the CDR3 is TGTGCCAGCAGTTACATGTACGGGGGCGCTTATGGCTACACCTTC. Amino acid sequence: CASSYMYGGAYGYTF.

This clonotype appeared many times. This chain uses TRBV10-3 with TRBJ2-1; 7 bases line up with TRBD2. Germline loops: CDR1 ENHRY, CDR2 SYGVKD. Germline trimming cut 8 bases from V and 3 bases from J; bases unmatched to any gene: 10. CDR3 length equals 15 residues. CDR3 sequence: CAICAPSGFYNEQFF. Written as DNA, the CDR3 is TGTGCCATCTGTGCACCTAGCGGATTCTACAATGAGCAGTTCTTC.

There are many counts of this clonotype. The chain's CDR3 is CASSHTLPTDTQYF. As DNA, the CDR3 is TGTGCCAGCAGTCATACACTTCCGACAGATACGCAGTATTTT. This sequence joins TRBV12-3 or TRBV12-4 and TRBJ2-3; D is unclear. V lost 5 bases and J lost 3, with 12 bases in between. The CDR3 runs 14 residues.

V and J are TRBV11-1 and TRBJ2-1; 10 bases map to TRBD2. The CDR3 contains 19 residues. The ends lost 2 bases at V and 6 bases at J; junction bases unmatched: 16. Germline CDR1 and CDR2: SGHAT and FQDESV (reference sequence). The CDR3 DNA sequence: TGTGCCAGCAGCTTATGGGGAGGGCCACTAGCGGGACGCGTCAATGAGCAGTTCTTC. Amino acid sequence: CASSLWGGPLAGRVNEQFF.

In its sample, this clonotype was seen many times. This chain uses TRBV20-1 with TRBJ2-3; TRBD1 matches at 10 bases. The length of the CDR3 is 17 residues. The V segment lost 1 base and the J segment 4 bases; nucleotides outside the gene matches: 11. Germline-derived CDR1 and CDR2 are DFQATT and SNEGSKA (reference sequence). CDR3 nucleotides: TGCAGTGCTAGAGGACGACAGGGGGCGATATCAGCAGATACGCAGTATTTT. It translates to CSARGRQGAISADTQYF.

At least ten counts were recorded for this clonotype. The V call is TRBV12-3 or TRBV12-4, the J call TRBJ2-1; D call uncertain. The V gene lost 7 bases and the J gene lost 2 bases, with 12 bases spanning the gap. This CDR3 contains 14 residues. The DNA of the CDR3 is TGTGCCAGCAACTCGGGCGGAACCTACAATGAGCAGTTCTTC. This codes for CASNSGGTYNEQFF.

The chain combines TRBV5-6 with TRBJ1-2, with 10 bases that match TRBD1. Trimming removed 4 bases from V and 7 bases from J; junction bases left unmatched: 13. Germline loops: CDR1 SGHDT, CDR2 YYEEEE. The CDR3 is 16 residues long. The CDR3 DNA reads TGTGCCAGCAGCGGACTCCCCTGGGACAGGGGTTTTGGCTACACCTTC. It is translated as CASSGLPWDRGFGYTF.

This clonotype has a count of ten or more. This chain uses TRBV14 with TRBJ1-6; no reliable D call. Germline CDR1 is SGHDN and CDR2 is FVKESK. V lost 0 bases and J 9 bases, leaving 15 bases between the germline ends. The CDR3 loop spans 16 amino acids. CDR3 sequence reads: CASSQDGGFPPSPLHF. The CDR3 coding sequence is TGTGCCAGCAGCCAAGACGGAGGATTCCCCCCTTCACCCCTCCACTTT. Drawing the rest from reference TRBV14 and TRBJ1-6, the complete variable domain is EAGVTQFPSHSVIEKGQTVTLRCDPISGHDNLYWYRRVMGKEIKFLLHFVKESKQDESGMPNNRFLAERTGGTYSTLKVQPAELEDSGVYFCASSQDGGFPPSPLHFGNGTRLTVT.

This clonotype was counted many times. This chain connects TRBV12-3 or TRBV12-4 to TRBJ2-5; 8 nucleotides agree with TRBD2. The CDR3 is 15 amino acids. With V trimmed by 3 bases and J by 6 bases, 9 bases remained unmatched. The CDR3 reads CASSLGGRTEKTQYF. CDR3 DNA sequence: TGTGCCAGCAGTTTGGGCGGGAGGACTGAAAAGACCCAGTACTTC.